This TCR beta chain was captured by sequencing in a study of T cell repertoires in cytomegalovirus infection. MiXCR, applied by TCRdb to the reads, yields one record per CDR3 protein. Of some 300,000 distinct CDR3 sequences listed, about a tenth are singletons. Germline loops: CDR1 SGHDN, CDR2 FVKESK. The CDR3 consists of 15 residues. The germline V and J ends were trimmed by 8 bases and 5 bases, with 22 bases remaining between them. This clonotype was counted a few times. The sample comprised PBMCs. This TCR was sampled from a human donor in good health (CMV status not recorded). Some clones in this sample may be carry-over from other donors' samples. The genes are TRBV14 and TRBJ2-7, with D possibly being TRBD2 (5 bases). CDR3 DNA: TGTGCCAGCTCCCATCGACAAATTTACGGGGACGAGCAGTACTTC. This translates into CASSHRQIYGDEQYF.